The 27 T cell receptor beta chains given below trace back to one sample, sequenced in a study of T cell responses to AZD1222 COVID-19 vaccine. The table came from immunoSEQ multiplex PCR; TCRdb's copy has only in-frame clones and leaves some out. The table shows 150,000 to 200,000 clones, with roughly 88% occurring only once. Sample: peripheral blood, taken 28 days after the second AZD1222 dose. These receptors were taken from an adult who received the AZD1222 COVID-19 vaccine.

The chain couples TRBV19 to TRBJ2-6; no clear D. There are 14 residues in the CDR3. Trimming took 10 bases from V and 0 from J, leaving 10 bases between them. In germline, CDR1 is LNHDA, CDR2 SQIVND (reference sequence). CDR3 nucleotides: TGTGCCACCCCAACAGACTCTGGGGCCAACGTCCTGACTTTC. Encoded protein: CATPTDSGANVLTF.

The rearrangement uses TRBV4-2 and TRBJ2-7, with D uncertain. CDR1 is LGHNA, CDR2 YNFKEQ, per germline. Trimming stripped 4 bases from V and 3 bases from J, with 16 bases between. The CDR3 length is 15 residues. The CDR3 spells CASSPNALNRYEQYF. The CDR3 DNA is TGTGCCAGCAGCCCAAACGCCCTTAACCGCTACGAGCAGTACTTC.

The genes are TRBV21-1 and TRBJ1-2. TRBV21-1 is a documented pseudogene. The CDR3 runs 17 residues. The CDR3 DNA follows: TGTGCCAGCAGCAACTGGAAACCCATCCGGACTAACTATGGCTACACCTTC. Translated, it gives CASSNWKPIRTNYGYTF.

The CDR3 is CASSTGGSVYNEQFF. The CDR3 DNA sequence: TGTGCCAGCAGCACGGGGGGGTCGGTTTACAATGAGCAGTTCTTC. The genes are TRBV7-9 and TRBJ2-1; TRBD2 agrees at 8 bases. Germline V gene lookup returns CDR1 SEHNR and CDR2 FQNEAQ (reference sequence). V lost 5 bases and J lost 4; bases outside the gene matches: 7. The CDR3 extends over 15 amino acids.

The chain combines TRBV25-1 with TRBJ2-7, with a tentative D call TRBD1 (6 bases). The V gene's germline CDR1 is MGHDK and CDR2 SYGVNS. V was shortened by 4 bases and J by 2 bases, with 9 bases between the two germline ends. The CDR3 sequence is 13 residues long. The CDR3 region has the DNA TGTGCCAGCAGTGCCCAGGGGCCCTACGAGCAGTACTTC. It codes for CASSAQGPYEQYF.

This sequence joins TRBV30 and TRBJ1-5; possible D gene TRBD1, 5 bases. The V end was cut by 0 bases, the J end by 0 bases, with 12 bases between. The CDR3 loop spans 16 amino acids. CDR1 and CDR2 from the germline V gene are GTSNPN and SVGIG (reference sequence). CDR3 sequence (DNA): TGTGCCTGGAGTGTACGGGGCAGAGTTAGCAATCAGCCCCAGCATTTT. It translates to CAWSVRGRVSNQPQHF.

The V gene is TRBV19, the J gene TRBJ2-3; D is perhaps TRBD2 (5 bases). Germline V gene data show CDR1 as LNHDA and CDR2 as SQIVND (reference sequence). V lost 0 bases to trimming and J lost 8 bases, with 6 bases between them. The CDR3 spans 12 residues. The CDR3 spells CASSIDRGTQYF. CDR3 coding DNA: TGTGCCAGTAGTATAGATCGGGGTACGCAGTATTTT.

The chain combines TRBV6-5 with TRBJ2-1, with 7 nucleotides matching TRBD2. Germline V gene data show CDR1 as MNHEY and CDR2 as SVGAGI. V shed 2 bases, J shed 8 bases, and the junction held 12 bases outside the gene matches. The length of the CDR3 is 16 residues. CDR3 in DNA: TGTGCCAGCAGTTACACTACCCGGACTAGTGGGTATGAGCAGTTCTTC. Protein: CASSYTTRTSGYEQFF.

The V call is TRBV6-2 or TRBV6-3, the J call TRBJ2-1; 9 positions agree with TRBD2. CDR3 length equals 17 residues. The ends lost 2 bases at V and 0 bases at J; junction bases unmatched: 5. Germline V CDR1 and CDR2: MNHEY, SVGEGT. CDR3 nucleotide sequence: TGTGCCAGCAGTTACAATAGCGGGAGCGGCTCCTACAATGAGCAGTTCTTC. Amino acid sequence: CASSYNSGSGSYNEQFF.

The V and J genes are TRBV29-1 and TRBJ2-2; tentatively, D is TRBD2 (5 bases). CDR3 size: 11 residues. With 7 bases removed from V and 5 bases from J, the gap between germline ends came to 8 bases. In germline, CDR1 is SQVTM, CDR2 ANQGSEA. CDR3 protein: CSGRGTGELFF. In nucleotides, the CDR3 is TGCAGCGGGAGAGGGACCGGGGAGCTGTTTTTT.

This sequence joins TRBV5-1 and TRBJ2-3, with D possibly being TRBD1 (6 bases). The CDR3 covers 14 residues. The V gene lost 3 bases and the J gene lost 2 bases, with 10 bases spanning the gap. Per germline, CDR1 SGHRS and CDR2 YFSETQ. This chain's CDR3 is CASSSRTATDTQYF. DNA of the CDR3: TGCGCCAGCAGCTCCCGGACAGCCACAGATACGCAGTATTTT.

The gene calls are TRBV5-1 and TRBJ1-4; 7 bases match TRBD1. The CDR3 is made up of 15 amino acids. Losses at the gene ends were 0 bases for V and 7 bases for J; bases not matched to a gene: 6. The germline gives CDR1 SGHRS, CDR2 YFSETQ. CDR3: CASSLGGQSLEKLFF. The CDR3 DNA sequence: TGCGCCAGCAGCTTGGGGGGACAGTCACTTGAAAAACTGTTTTTT.

The V call is TRBV2, the J call TRBJ2-7, with D perhaps matching TRBD1 (5 bases). Germline V gene sequence: CDR1 SNHLY, CDR2 FYNNEI. V was pared by 4 bases and J by 6 bases, with 16 bases between. The CDR3 runs to 14 residues. CDR3 coding DNA: TGTGCCAGCAGTGGACAGATAAAGAGAGGCGAGCAGTACTTC. Protein sequence: CASSGQIKRGEQYF.

This clone has a single count. This chain uses TRBV7-9 with TRBJ2-2; D gene unclear. V shed 6 bases and J shed 0 bases, with 8 bases lying between them. There are 14 residues in the CDR3. Germline loops: CDR1 SEHNR, CDR2 FQNEAQ (reference sequence). Here the CDR3 reads CASSSLANTGELFF. For the CDR3, the DNA is TGTGCCAGCAGTTCACTCGCGAACACCGGGGAGCTGTTTTTT.

The CDR3 spells CASSETGLSYTF. The CDR3 nucleotides are TGTGCCAGCAGTGAAACAGGGTTGAGCTACACCTTC. The chain combines TRBV6-1 with TRBJ1-2; D may be TRBD1 (6 bases). CDR3 length: 12 amino acids. The V end was cut by 2 bases, the J end by 9 bases, with 10 bases between. In germline, CDR1 is MNHNS, CDR2 SASEGT.

This sequence joins TRBV24-1 and TRBJ1-2; 7 bases are a match to TRBD1. The CDR3 consists of 17 residues. Looked up from germline, CDR1 is KGHDR and CDR2 is SFDVKD. The ends lost 10 bases at V and 4 bases at J; junction bases unmatched: 20. The chain's CDR3 is CATRLRTPGTASYGYTF. The DNA for the CDR3 is TGTGCCACTAGACTAAGAACCCCCGGGACAGCCTCCTATGGCTACACCTTC.

CDR3 residues: CASSPPVTSTQYF. CDR3 bases: TGTGCCAGCTCACCACCGGTCACCTCCACGCAGTATTTT. The rearrangement joins TRBV18 to TRBJ2-3; the D is unclear. Between the trimmed V and J ends, which lost 0 bases and 9 bases, there was a span of 10 bases. The germline V gene has CDR1 KGHSH and CDR2 LQKENI. The CDR3 is 13 residues long.

The chain employs TRBV11-2 and TRBJ2-3; D ambiguous. The CDR3 extends over 13 amino acids. The V gene's germline CDR1 is SGHAT and CDR2 FQNNGV. The ends were cut back, 7 bases at V and 1 base at J, with 9 bases in the middle. DNA for the CDR3: TGTGCCAGCACCTCATGGGGCACAGATACGCAGTATTTT. This sequence encodes CASTSWGTDTQYF. The whole variable domain, remainder taken from reference TRBV11-2 and TRBJ2-3, is EAGVAQSPRYKIIEKRQSVAFWCNPISGHATLYWYQQILGQGPKLLIQFQNNGVVDDSQLPKDRFSAERLKGVDSTLKIQPAKLEDSAVYLCASTSWGTDTQYFGPGTRLTVL.

In this sample, this clone is medium-sized. V usage is TRBV9 and J usage is TRBJ2-7, with TRBD2 as a possible D gene (5 bases). The germline V and J ends were trimmed by 4 bases and 5 bases, with 13 bases remaining between them. CDR3 length: 13 amino acids. The germline CDR1 and CDR2 sequences are SGDLS and YYNGEE. The CDR3: CASSPSTSHEQYF. The CDR3 nucleotides are TGTGCCAGCAGCCCAAGTACTAGTCACGAGCAGTACTTC.

Here the CDR3 DNA reads TGTGCCAGCAGCCTTTCGGGCGGTAGCACAGATACGCAGTATTTT. This encodes CASSLSGGSTDTQYF. This chain uses TRBV6-4 with TRBJ2-3; D is undetermined. V gave up 6 bases and J gave up 0 bases, with 13 bases separating them. This CDR3 comprises 15 residues. Germline-derived CDR1 and CDR2 are MRHNA and SNTAGT.

This sequence joins TRBV30 and TRBJ1-1; D is possibly TRBD1 (5 bases). From germline, CDR1 is GTSNPN and CDR2 SVGIG (reference sequence). The CDR3 runs to 13 residues. Between the trimmed V and J ends, which lost 1 base and 4 bases, there was a span of 10 bases. This chain's CDR3 is CAWSGSGGTEAFF. In DNA form, the CDR3 reads TGTGCCTGGAGTGGTAGCGGGGGCACTGAAGCTTTCTTT.

This clone was observed a single time. V usage is TRBV11-1 and J usage is TRBJ1-5, with 7 nucleotides matching TRBD1. The CDR3 runs to 13 residues. Germline CDR1 and CDR2: SGHAT and FQDESV (reference sequence). V gave up 5 bases and J gave up 5 bases; unmatched junction bases: 3. The CDR3 region is CASSAGGDQPQHF. As DNA, the CDR3 is TGTGCCAGCAGCGCAGGGGGTGATCAGCCCCAGCATTTT.

This rearrangement joins TRBV28 to TRBJ2-1; 8 bases align to TRBD1. The CDR3 runs 18 residues. J gave up 5 bases and V 5 bases, and 17 bases lay outside the gene matches. Germline assignment: CDR1 MDHEN and CDR2 SYDVKM. CDR3 in amino acids: CASSGLAGGDRRDNEQFF. Written as DNA, the CDR3 is TGTGCCAGCAGTGGCCTTGCAGGGGGCGACCGGAGGGACAATGAGCAGTTCTTC.

This clone was detected only once. This sequence joins TRBV4-3 and TRBJ1-2; tentative D call: TRBD1 (5 bases). The V gene lost 0 bases and the J gene lost 3 bases, with 8 bases spanning the gap. Germline CDR1 LGHNA, CDR2 YSLEER. This CDR3 has 14 amino acids. In DNA form, the CDR3 reads TGCGCCAGCAGCCAAGATGACAGCCACTATGGCTACACCTTC. Translation gives CASSQDDSHYGYTF.

This clone appeared a single time. The chain carries TRBV5-1 and TRBJ2-5, with 9 bases identical to TRBD1. The CDR3 sequence is 15 residues long. Germline V gene data show CDR1 as SGHRS and CDR2 as YFSETQ. J lost 3 bases, V lost 7 bases, and 10 bases had no gene match. CDR3 residues: CASGSYRGRKETQYF. The CDR3 DNA follows: TGCGCCAGCGGTTCGTACAGGGGGCGGAAAGAGACCCAGTACTTC.

This sequence joins TRBV7-9 and TRBJ1-6; the D is unclear. Trimming removed 2 bases at V and 5 bases at J, with 4 bases between. The CDR3 spans 13 residues. The germline gives CDR1 SEHNR, CDR2 FQNEAQ (reference sequence). CDR3 DNA: TGTGCCAGCAGCTTAACAGATAATTCACCCCTCCACTTT. This gives the protein CASSLTDNSPLHF.

This clone was observed a few times. The chain recombines TRBV9 with TRBJ2-7; 14 bases are a match to TRBD2. The CDR3 covers 22 residues. Germline V lookup: CDR1 SGDLS, CDR2 YYNGEE. V dropped 2 bases and J dropped 0; count of bases not matched to a gene: 19. The CDR3 bases are TGTGCCAGCAGCGTCGGACAGGGCACGGGGACTAGCGGGAGAGGGCTCTCCTACGAGCAGTACTTC. It codes for CASSVGQGTGTSGRGLSYEQYF.